This T cell receptor (beta chain) was observed in a study of siplizumab effects on memory and regulatory T cells. Study-wide findings and caveats: Roughly 80-96% of proliferating CD4+ or CD8+ clones defied assignment to a naive or memory phenotype. Siplizumab significantly brought down the alloreactive sequences that trace back to unstimulated CD4+ memory cells. The authors did not confirm suppressive function in proliferating Tregs from siplizumab cultures. A mean of around 65% of mappable alloreactive CD4+ clones were Treg-derived with siplizumab, compared with roughly 25% in controls.

The CDR3 length is 13 residues. CDR1 SGHVS and CDR2 FQNEAQ come from the germline V gene. Deletions cut 2 bases from V and 2 bases from J, with 7 bases between. Profiling relied on immunoSEQ multiplex PCR, and the TCRdb table lists in-frame clones only, not all of them. The sample includes roughly 25,000 clones, roughly 82% of them seen just once. As concerns this clone: No antigen is known for it.

The chain joins TRBV7-8 to TRBJ2-7; the D is unclear. The receptor was derived from a human donor in good health. The sequenced sample consisted of memory CD4+ T cells sorted from blood. The CDR3 here is CASSLHQAYEQYF. For the CDR3, the DNA is TGTGCCAGCAGCTTACACCAGGCCTACGAGCAGTACTTC.